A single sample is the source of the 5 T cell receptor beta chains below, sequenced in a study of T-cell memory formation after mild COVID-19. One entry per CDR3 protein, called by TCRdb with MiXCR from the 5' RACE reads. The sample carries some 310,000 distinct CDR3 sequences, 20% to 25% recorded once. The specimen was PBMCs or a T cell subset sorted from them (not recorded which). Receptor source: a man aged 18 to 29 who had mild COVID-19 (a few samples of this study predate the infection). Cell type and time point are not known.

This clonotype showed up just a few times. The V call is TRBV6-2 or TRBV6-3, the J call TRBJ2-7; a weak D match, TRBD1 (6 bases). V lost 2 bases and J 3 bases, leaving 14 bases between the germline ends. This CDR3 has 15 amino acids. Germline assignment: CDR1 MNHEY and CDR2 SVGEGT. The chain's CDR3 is CASSYAPGHLYEQYF. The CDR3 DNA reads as TGTGCCAGCAGTTACGCCCCGGGACACCTCTACGAGCAGTACTTC.

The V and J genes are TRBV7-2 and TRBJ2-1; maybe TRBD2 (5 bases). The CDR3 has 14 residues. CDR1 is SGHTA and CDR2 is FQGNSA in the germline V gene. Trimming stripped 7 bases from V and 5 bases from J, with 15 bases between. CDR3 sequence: CASTPRGGHNEQFF. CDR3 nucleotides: TGTGCCAGCACCCCCCGGGGTGGCCACAATGAGCAGTTCTTC.

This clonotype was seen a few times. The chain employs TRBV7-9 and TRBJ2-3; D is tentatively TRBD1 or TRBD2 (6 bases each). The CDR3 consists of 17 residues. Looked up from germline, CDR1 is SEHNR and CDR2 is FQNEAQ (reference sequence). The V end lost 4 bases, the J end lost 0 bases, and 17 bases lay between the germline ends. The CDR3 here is CASSSPRGDTSTDTQYF. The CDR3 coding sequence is TGTGCCAGCAGCTCTCCGCGCGGGGACACTAGCACAGATACGCAGTATTTT.

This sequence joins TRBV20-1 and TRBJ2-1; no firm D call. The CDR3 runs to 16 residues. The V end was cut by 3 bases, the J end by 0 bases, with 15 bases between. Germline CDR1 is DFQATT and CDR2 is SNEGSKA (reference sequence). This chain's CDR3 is CSASSYSRSSYNEQFF. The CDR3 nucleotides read TGCAGTGCTAGTTCGTATTCCCGCAGCTCCTACAATGAGCAGTTCTTC.

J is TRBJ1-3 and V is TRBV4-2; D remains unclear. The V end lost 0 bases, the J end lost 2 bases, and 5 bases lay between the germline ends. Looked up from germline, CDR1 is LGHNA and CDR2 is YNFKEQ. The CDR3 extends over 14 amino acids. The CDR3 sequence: CASSQDTAGNTIYF. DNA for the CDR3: TGTGCCAGCAGCCAAGACACAGCTGGAAACACCATATATTTT.